The next 29 T cell receptor beta chains were all read from a single sample in a study of patients and donors after allogeneic stem cell transplantation. MiXCR, run by TCRdb on the RT-PCR reads, gives a single entry per CDR3 protein. The sample lists about a million distinct CDR3 sequences; more than 15% were seen once. The sample consisted of blood, either unsorted or a sorted T cell fraction (not recorded which). The origin of the receptors is a human donor who was either an allogeneic HSCT recipient or a stem cell or donor lymphocyte infusion donor (not recorded which). It is not recorded whose cells these are; they may come from a transplant donor.

The rearrangement joins TRBV6-1 to TRBJ1-2; 9 bases are shared with TRBD1. Trimming removed 6 bases from V and 4 bases from J; junction bases left unmatched: 6. CDR1 and CDR2 (germline): MNHNS, SASEGT. CDR3 length: 14 amino acids. The CDR3 is CASRNRDRAYGYTF. CDR3 in DNA: TGTGCCAGCAGAAACCGGGACAGGGCCTATGGCTACACCTTC.

The rearrangement joins TRBV11-2 to TRBJ2-5; TRBD2 aligns across 10 bases. The CDR3 contains 20 residues. The germline gives CDR1 SGHAT, CDR2 FQNNGV. Trimming removed 0 bases from V and 2 bases from J; junction bases left unmatched: 15. CDR3 region: CASSLDGEGGSGRVQETQYF. In nucleotides, the CDR3 is TGTGCCAGCAGCTTAGATGGGGAAGGTGGGAGCGGGAGGGTGCAAGAGACCCAGTACTTC.

The CDR3 DNA sequence: TGTGCCAGCACCATCAGGGGGCCTAATGAAAAACTGTTTTTT. Protein sequence: CASTIRGPNEKLFF. V usage is TRBV6-1 and J usage is TRBJ1-4, with TRBD1 identical over 8 bases. In germline, CDR1 is MNHNS, CDR2 SASEGT. V dropped 7 bases and J dropped 3; count of bases not matched to a gene: 4. The CDR3 runs to 14 residues.

This sequence joins TRBV19 and TRBJ2-7; D gene ambiguous. Trimming shortened V by 11 bases and J by 2 bases, and 10 bases separated the two germline ends. Germline V lookup: CDR1 LNHDA, CDR2 SQIVND (reference sequence). This CDR3 is built from 11 residues. CDR3 region: CASGNPYEQYF. The CDR3, as DNA: TGTGCCTCTGGAAATCCCTACGAGCAGTACTTC.

On this clonotype itself: A read error is possible here, since a much larger clone lies one base away. The chain links TRBV10-3 to TRBJ2-7, with D possibly called TRBD1 or TRBD2 (6 bases each). The germline V gene has CDR1 ENHRY and CDR2 SYGVKD. The CDR3 loop spans 11 amino acids. CDR3 in amino acids: CATSESGAQYF. The CDR3 bases are TGTGCCACCAGTGAGTCGGGGGCGCAGTACTTC.

This clonotype was counted at least ten times. V is TRBV12-3 or TRBV12-4 and J is TRBJ1-1; D gene ambiguous. The V end lost 5 bases, the J end lost 4 bases, and 5 bases lay between the germline ends. The CDR3 totals 11 residues. CDR3 protein: CASSEGTEAFF. The CDR3 DNA reads TGTGCCAGCAGTGAGGGCACTGAAGCTTTCTTT.

This clonotype was counted a few times. The rearrangement links TRBV7-6 to TRBJ2-3; 9 positions match TRBD1. The germline V gene has CDR1 SGHVS and CDR2 FNYEAQ. This CDR3 has 15 residues. The ends lost 0 bases at V and 4 bases at J; junction bases unmatched: 2. The chain's CDR3 is CASSLAGQGPDTQYF. DNA for the CDR3: TGTGCCAGCAGCTTAGCGGGACAGGGTCCAGATACGCAGTATTTT.

This clonotype has just a few counts. This sequence joins TRBV20-1 and TRBJ2-7; 9 bases are a match to TRBD1. The CDR3 covers 14 residues. CDR1 is DFQATT and CDR2 is SNEGSKA in the germline V gene (reference sequence). V was clipped by 3 bases and J by 1 base; unmatched bases: 4. CDR3 DNA: TGCAGTGCTAGCCGGGACAGGGTATCCTACGAGCAGTACTTC. It yields the protein CSASRDRVSYEQYF.

This rearrangement joins TRBV4-3 to TRBJ2-7; perhaps TRBD1 as D (5 bases). Germline V gene sequence: CDR1 LGHNA, CDR2 YSLEER. V lost 4 bases, J lost 2 bases, and 15 bases lay in between. The CDR3 consists of 15 residues. The CDR3 DNA reads TGCGCCAGCAGCCCCCAGGGCCCTAACCCCTACGAGCAGTACTTC. This codes for CASSPQGPNPYEQYF.

This clonotype was seen at least ten times. The chain uses TRBV20-1 and TRBJ1-2; 7 bases are shared with TRBD1. This CDR3 is 14 amino acids long. Germline V gives CDR1 DFQATT, CDR2 SNEGSKA (reference sequence). J gave up 4 bases and V 6 bases, and 11 bases lay outside the gene matches. CDR3 sequence (DNA): TGCAGTGCCGGCGATACAGGGGAAGGCTATGGCTACACCTTC. Protein: CSAGDTGEGYGYTF.

The V call is TRBV27, the J call TRBJ2-7, with TRBD2 matching over 10 bases. The CDR3 extends over 15 amino acids. Trimming cost V 4 bases and J 2 bases; bases outside gene matches: 5. The germline CDR1 and CDR2 sequences are MNHEY and SMNVEV (reference sequence). CDR3 nucleotides: TGTGCCAGCAGTTACGGGACTAGCGTTGCCTACGAGCAGTACTTC. Translated, it gives CASSYGTSVAYEQYF.

The V and J genes are TRBV20-1 and TRBJ2-7, with D perhaps given as TRBD1 or TRBD2 (5 bases each). Between the trimmed V and J ends, which lost 3 bases and 5 bases, there was a span of 14 bases. CDR3 length equals 13 residues. Germline CDR1 is DFQATT and CDR2 is SNEGSKA (reference sequence). The CDR3 nucleotides read TGCAGTGCTAGGGACGGGACCGACGACGAGCAGTACTTC. This gives the protein CSARDGTDDEQYF.

The V and J genes are TRBV7-9 and TRBJ1-2; weak D call: TRBD1 (6 bases). Trimming took off 4 bases at V and 7 bases at J, with 13 bases between the two ends. The CDR3 covers 13 residues. Looked up from germline, CDR1 is SEHNR and CDR2 is FQNEAQ (reference sequence). This CDR3 reads CASSSHRVFGYTF. The CDR3 nucleotides read TGTGCCAGCAGCTCTCACAGGGTATTTGGCTACACCTTC.

This CDR3 reads CSVENSYKETQYF. The CDR3 region has the DNA TGCAGCGTTGAGAACAGCTACAAAGAGACCCAGTACTTC. The V gene is TRBV29-1, the J gene TRBJ2-5; D ambiguous. CDR1 is SQVTM, CDR2 ANQGSEA, per germline. V lost 3 bases and J lost 3, with 11 bases in between. The CDR3 loop spans 13 amino acids.

The rearrangement links TRBV29-1 to TRBJ2-7, with D unresolved. Germline V lookup: CDR1 SQVTM, CDR2 ANQGSEA. V lost 2 bases to trimming and J lost 0 bases, with 8 bases between them. The CDR3 extends over 13 amino acids. The CDR3 DNA reads TGCAGCGTTGAAAGGGTCGGCTCCTACGAGCAGTACTTC. It yields the protein CSVERVGSYEQYF.

The CDR3 is CAISEWRGQPQHF. CDR3 DNA: TGTGCCATCAGTGAGTGGAGGGGGCAGCCCCAGCATTTT. The gene calls are TRBV10-3 and TRBJ1-5; tentative D call: TRBD1 (6 bases). Deletions cut 1 base from V and 7 bases from J, with 8 bases between. This CDR3 comprises 13 residues. Germline CDR1 reads ENHRY; CDR2 reads SYGVKD.

This sequence joins TRBV20-1 and TRBJ2-7; 14 bases map to TRBD2. CDR1 is DFQATT, CDR2 SNEGSKA, per germline (reference sequence). V dropped 5 bases and J dropped 5; count of bases not matched to a gene: 8. This CDR3 comprises 15 residues. The CDR3 DNA sequence: TGCAGTGCTGGGACTAGCGGGAGAGGGGGGGACGAGCAGTACTTC. Translation gives CSAGTSGRGGDEQYF.

The chain has TRBV5-1 and TRBJ2-1; 9 nucleotides agree with TRBD2. Germline trimming cut 4 bases from V and 0 bases from J; bases unmatched to any gene: 5. Per the germline V gene, CDR1 is SGHRS and CDR2 is YFSETQ. CDR3 size: 16 residues. The CDR3 loop is CASSASGVSSYNEQFF. The CDR3 nucleotides are TGCGCCAGCAGCGCTAGCGGGGTGAGCTCCTACAATGAGCAGTTCTTC.

There are a few counts of this clonotype. CDR3 DNA sequence: TGTGCCAGCAGCCCCCAGGGACTAGCGGGAGGCACAGATACGCAGTATTTT. Translated: CASSPQGLAGGTDTQYF. This chain uses TRBV11-2 with TRBJ2-3, with 14 bases fitting TRBD2. After removal of 5 bases from V and 1 base from J, the junction contained 5 bases not matched to a gene. The length of the CDR3 is 17 residues. Per germline, CDR1 SGHAT and CDR2 FQNNGV.

In this sample, this clonotype turned up a few times. The chain carries TRBV20-1 and TRBJ2-1; a weak D match, TRBD2 (5 bases). The CDR3 sequence is 13 residues long. The V and J ends lost 5 bases and 9 bases respectively, with 17 bases between them. Germline values: CDR1 DFQATT, CDR2 SNEGSKA (reference sequence). The CDR3 coding sequence is TGCAGTGCTCGGGGAACTTCGTCGGGTGAGCAGTTCTTC. Amino acids: CSARGTSSGEQFF.

In this sample, this clonotype turned up many times. The V call is TRBV4-3, the J call TRBJ2-2, with D unresolved. The V end was cut by 0 bases, the J end by 4 bases, with 9 bases between. Germline V CDR1 and CDR2: LGHNA, YSLEER. The CDR3 is made up of 15 amino acids. The CDR3 reads CASSQDGRSTGELFF. The CDR3 coding sequence is TGCGCCAGCAGCCAAGATGGAAGAAGCACCGGGGAGCTGTTTTTT.

The J gene is TRBJ1-2, the V gene TRBV7-6, with 10 positions matching TRBD1. The CDR3 is 13 amino acids. The germline gives CDR1 SGHVS, CDR2 FNYEAQ. V dropped 5 bases and J dropped 7; count of bases not matched to a gene: 4. The chain's CDR3 is CASSDGTGVGYTF. CDR3 DNA: TGTGCCAGCAGCGACGGGACAGGGGTTGGCTACACCTTC.

CDR3 region: CASSHGTVSGNTIYF. The CDR3 DNA is TGTGCCAGCAGCCACGGGACAGTCTCTGGAAACACCATATATTTT. V usage is TRBV7-9 and J usage is TRBJ1-3, with 7 bases aligning to TRBD1. The CDR3 runs 15 residues. The germline CDR1 and CDR2 sequences are SEHNR and FQNEAQ (reference sequence). The junction had 4 bases not matched to a gene; V was cut back by 5 bases and J by 0 bases.

This clonotype was recorded a few times. The V gene is TRBV12-3 or TRBV12-4, the J gene TRBJ2-7; D is perhaps TRBD2 (6 bases). The CDR3 runs 13 residues. Between the trimmed V and J ends, which lost 5 bases and 0 bases, there was a span of 8 bases. CDR3: CASSPTSSYEQYF. DNA of the CDR3: TGTGCCAGCAGTCCGACTAGCTCCTACGAGCAGTACTTC.

A few counts support this clonotype. This chain uses TRBV28 with TRBJ2-1; possibly TRBD2 for D (7 bases). The CDR3 loop spans 15 amino acids. The germline V and J ends were trimmed by 7 bases and 6 bases, with 19 bases remaining between them. Germline V gene lookup returns CDR1 MDHEN and CDR2 SYDVKM. The CDR3 loop is CASKGSGKGVNEQFF. CDR3 DNA: TGTGCCAGCAAAGGCAGCGGGAAGGGGGTCAATGAGCAGTTCTTC.

Written as DNA, the CDR3 is TGCAGTGCTAGTCAGCGGAACCATGGCGAGCAGTACTTC. Amino acids: CSASQRNHGEQYF. The V and J genes are TRBV20-1 and TRBJ2-7, with D tentatively TRBD2 (5 bases). The germline gives CDR1 DFQATT, CDR2 SNEGSKA (reference sequence). This CDR3 contains 13 residues. V was trimmed by 3 bases and J by 6 bases, leaving 15 bases between them.

The chain couples TRBV5-4 to TRBJ2-1, with 13 bases fitting TRBD2. Germline V gives CDR1 SGHNT, CDR2 YYREEE (reference sequence). The CDR3 sequence is 18 residues long. V dropped 5 bases and J dropped 0; count of bases not matched to a gene: 8. For the CDR3, the DNA is TGTGCCAGCAGGAAGACTAGCGGGGGGCCCAGCTCCTACAATGAGCAGTTCTTC. This codes for CASRKTSGGPSSYNEQFF.

This clonotype was counted only a few times. The chain links TRBV29-1 to TRBJ1-1; 9 bases line up with TRBD1. The CDR3 contains 15 residues. In germline, CDR1 is SQVTM, CDR2 ANQGSEA. CDR3 sequence: CSHSGTGTKNTEAFF. DNA for the CDR3: TGCAGTCATTCCGGGACAGGGACTAAGAACACTGAAGCTTTCTTT. The full variable domain, with the rest looked up from reference TRBV29-1 and TRBJ1-1, is SAVISQKPSRDICQRGTSLTIQCQVDSQVTMMFWYRQQPGQSLTLIATANQGSEATYESGFVIDKFPISRPNLTFSTLTVSNMSPEDSSIYLCSHSGTGTKNTEAFFGQGTRLTVV.

This clonotype was seen a single time. This rearrangement joins TRBV11-2 to TRBJ2-3; D is tentatively TRBD1 or TRBD2 (6 bases each). This CDR3 region has 16 residues. The V gene lost 5 bases and the J gene lost 6 bases, with 21 bases spanning the gap. The germline gives CDR1 SGHAT, CDR2 FQNNGV. Here the CDR3 reads CASSRGAGLSPDTQYF. The DNA of the CDR3 is TGTGCCAGCAGCAGGGGGGCGGGGCTATCCCCGGATACGCAGTATTTT.